The next 10 T cell receptor beta chains were all read from a single sample in a study of cytomegalovirus exposure and HLA in healthy donors. With 60 Vbeta and 13 Jbeta primers, the PCR was carried out. Only in-frame clones appear in the TCRdb table, and some are missing; sequencing was by immunoSEQ multiplex PCR. The table includes about 140,000 clones, over 60% detected once. Sequenced sample: PBMCs. These receptors came from a man aged 35 to 55 in good health and CMV-seronegative.

The V gene is TRBV28, the J gene TRBJ1-5, with a weak D call TRBD1 (5 bases). Looked up from germline, CDR1 is MDHEN and CDR2 is SYDVKM. V was cut by 2 bases and J by 3 bases, with 14 bases left in between. The CDR3 runs 16 residues. CDR3 residues: CASSLLRGGVNQPQHF. In DNA, the CDR3 is TGTGCCAGCAGTTTACTCCGGGGCGGGGTCAATCAGCCCCAGCATTTT. The entire variable domain, with the rest obtained from reference TRBV28 and TRBJ1-5, is as follows: DVKVTQSSRYLVKRTGEKVFLECVQDMDHENMFWYRQDPGLGLRLIYFSYDVKMKEKGDIPEGYSVSREKKERFSLILESASTNQTSMYLCASSLLRGGVNQPQHFGDGTRLSIL.

The V call is TRBV4-2, the J call TRBJ1-2; 7 bases match TRBD1. Germline CDR1 reads LGHNA; CDR2 reads YNFKEQ. CDR3 size: 16 residues. Trimming removed 1 base from V and 0 bases from J; junction bases left unmatched: 5. The CDR3 loop is CASSQAPDRTNYGYTF. CDR3 coding DNA: TGTGCCAGCAGCCAAGCCCCGGACAGGACTAACTATGGCTACACCTTC.

The V call is TRBV10-3, the J call TRBJ2-3; TRBD2 agrees at 10 bases. J lost 2 bases, V lost 0 bases, and 8 bases had no gene match. Per the germline V gene, CDR1 is ENHRY and CDR2 is SYGVKD. CDR3 size: 18 residues. In DNA form, the CDR3 reads TGTGCCATCAGTGAGTCGCAAGGGACTAGCGTTGTCACAGATACGCAGTATTTT. Its protein is CAISESQGTSVVTDTQYF.

V is TRBV6-5 and J is TRBJ2-7; 8 nucleotides line up with TRBD1. Germline V CDR1 and CDR2: MNHEY, SVGAGI. This CDR3 is 14 amino acids long. V lost 3 bases and J lost 3; bases outside the gene matches: 4. The CDR3 sequence: CASSYLGQGYEQYF. The CDR3 bases are TGTGCCAGCAGTTATCTCGGACAGGGCTACGAGCAGTACTTC.

V gene TRBV2 combines with J gene TRBJ2-1; D is possibly TRBD2 (6 bases). CDR1 is SNHLY and CDR2 is FYNNEI in the germline V gene. The CDR3 has 14 amino acids. V shed 7 bases and J shed 0 bases, with 10 bases lying between them. The CDR3 loop is CASIAGSSYNEQFF. The CDR3 DNA reads TGTGCCAGCATCGCGGGGTCCTCCTACAATGAGCAGTTCTTC.

The chain employs TRBV7-2 and TRBJ1-1; D gene uncertain. The CDR3 covers 16 residues. Between the trimmed V and J ends, which lost 5 bases and 10 bases, there was a span of 26 bases. The germline V gene encodes CDR1 SGHTA and CDR2 FQGNSA. The CDR3 sequence: CASSPLSSAGVERAFF. CDR3 in DNA: TGTGCCAGCAGCCCCCTCTCCTCCGCGGGTGTGGAAAGAGCTTTCTTT. Looking up the rest from reference TRBV7-2 and TRBJ1-1 gives the full variable domain: GAGVSQSPSNKVTEKGKDVELRCDPISGHTALYWYRQSLGQGLEFLIYFQGNSAPDKSGLPSDRFSAERTGGSVSTLTIQRTQQEDSAVYLCASSPLSSAGVERAFFGQGTRLTVV.

The gene calls are TRBV7-9 and TRBJ2-3; TRBD1 might be the D (5 bases). Between the trimmed V and J ends, which lost 5 bases and 2 bases, there was a span of 17 bases. This CDR3 contains 16 residues. Germline CDR1 and CDR2: SEHNR and FQNEAQ (reference sequence). The chain's CDR3 is CASSPTGVGTTDTQYF. DNA for the CDR3: TGTGCCAGCAGCCCTACAGGAGTAGGTACCACAGATACGCAGTATTTT. Using reference TRBV7-9 and TRBJ2-3 for the parts outside the CDR3, the full variable domain is DTGVSQNPRHKITKRGQNVTFRCDPISEHNRLYWYRQTLGQGPEFLTYFQNEAQLEKSRLLSDRFSAERPKGSFSTLEIQRTEQGDSAMYLCASSPTGVGTTDTQYFGPGTRLTVL.

The gene calls are TRBV11-2 and TRBJ2-4; D may be TRBD2 (6 bases). Germline CDR1 and CDR2: SGHAT and FQNNGV. The CDR3 is 16 residues long. Trimming left V 0 bases short and J 0 bases short, with 9 bases between. CDR3 protein: CASSLEVGRAKNIQYF. In DNA, the CDR3 is TGTGCCAGCAGCTTAGAGGTCGGGAGAGCCAAAAACATTCAGTACTTC.

This clone is a singleton in its sample. The chain carries TRBV7-9 and TRBJ2-5; D is uncertain. V was trimmed by 7 bases and J by 2 bases, leaving 11 bases between them. This CDR3 spans 13 amino acids. Germline values: CDR1 SEHNR, CDR2 FQNEAQ (reference sequence). The CDR3 nucleotides are TGTGCCAGCACTGTGGCGGAACAAGAGACCCAGTACTTC. It is translated as CASTVAEQETQYF.

The V gene is TRBV7-7, the J gene TRBJ2-1; 14 nucleotides agree with TRBD2. This CDR3 has 16 amino acids. The V segment lost 5 bases and the J segment 5 bases; nucleotides outside the gene matches: 5. The germline gives CDR1 SSHAT, CDR2 FNYEAQ (reference sequence). The CDR3 spells CASSVGTSGGDNEQFF. CDR3 coding DNA: TGTGCCAGCAGCGTAGGGACTAGCGGGGGAGACAATGAGCAGTTCTTC. Using reference TRBV7-7 and TRBJ2-1 for the parts outside the CDR3, the full variable domain is GAGVSQSPRYKVTKRGQDVTLRCDPISSHATLYWYQQALGQGPEFLTYFNYEAQPDKSGLPSDRFSAERPEGSISTLTIQRTEQRDSAMYRCASSVGTSGGDNEQFFGPGTRLTVL.